These T cell receptor beta chains were read from a single sample in a study of T cell responses to AZD1222 COVID-19 vaccine. Method: immunoSEQ multiplex PCR; TCRdb's copy keeps in-frame clones and lacks some. In the table there are about 200,000 clones, over 85% of which are singletons. The material sequenced was peripheral blood, taken 28 days after the second dose of the MenACWY control vaccine. The source is an adult who received the MenACWY meningococcal vaccine as a control. CDR3s include the opening cysteine and the closing phenylalanine or tryptophan. D genes are given only for firm matches. Not all rows give a size; the values are once, few, many and, for expanded clones, a class.

>TRBJ2-7|NA|TRBV20-1|once
TGCAGTGCCAGTACGCCCCGAGGGCAATACGAGCAGTACTTC
CSASTPRGQYEQYF
>TRBJ2-7|TRBD1|TRBV5-1|once
TGCGCCAGCAGCTATTCCGGGACAGACTACGAGCAGTACTTC
CASSYSGTDYEQYF
>TRBJ2-7|NA|TRBV30|NA
TGTGCCTGGAAGCAGGGACCCTACGAGCAGTACTTC
CAWKQGPYEQYF
>TRBJ2-1|NA|TRBV6-2/TRBV6-3|few
TGTGCCAGCAGTTATATCCCAGCGGGTGAAGGGTACAATGAGCAGTTCTTC
CASSYIPAGEGYNEQFF
>TRBJ2-1|TRBD2|TRBV19|NA
TGTGCCAGTAGCTGGGGGGGACTAGCGGGCCGGGAGCAGTTCTTC
CASSWGGLAGREQFF
>TRBJ2-5|TRBD2|TRBV7-2|NA
TGTGCCAGCAGCTTAACTAGCGGGAGAGAAGAGACCCAGTACTTC
CASSLTSGREETQYF
>TRBJ1-1|TRBD1|TRBV13|once
TGTGCCAGCAGCTACCGGACAGGGCCCACTGAAGCTTTCTTT
CASSYRTGPTEAFF
>TRBJ1-1|TRBD1|TRBV6-5|NA
TGTGCCAGCAGTCTTCGGACAGGGGTGAACACTGAAGCTTTCTTT
CASSLRTGVNTEAFF
>TRBJ2-5|NA|TRBV6-6|NA
TGTGCCAGCAGTTCGGTCGTGGAGACCCAGTACTTC
CASSSVVETQYF
>TRBJ2-7|NA|TRBV18|NA
TGTGCCAGCTCACCATCGGCCAATTCCTACGAGCAGTACTTC
CASSPSANSYEQYF
>TRBJ1-2|NA|TRBV19|NA
TGTGCCAGTAATTTGATGACCCGCGACTATGGCTACACCTTC
CASNLMTRDYGYTF
>TRBJ2-3|TRBD2|TRBV7-2|NA
TGTGCCAGCAGCTTAGTTTCGGGAGGGCGGACAGATACGCAGTATTTT
CASSLVSGGRTDTQYF
>TRBJ1-1|NA|TRBV3-1/TRBV3-2|NA
TGTGCCAGCAGCCAAGGGGGGGGCCTGAACACTGAAGCTTTCTTT
CASSQGGGLNTEAFF
>TRBJ2-1|TRBD2|TRBV6-5|few
TGTGCCGCGCGGACTAGCGGGAATGAGCAGTTCTTC
CAARTSGNEQFF
>TRBJ1-5|NA|TRBV15|once
TGTGCCACCAGCAGAGCCCCGGGCGGCAATCAGCCCCAGCATTTT
CATSRAPGGNQPQHF
>TRBJ1-2|TRBD1|TRBV14|NA
TGTGCCAGCAGCTCCAGGGGGCGCGGCTATGGCTACACCTTC
CASSSRGRGYGYTF
>TRBJ1-1|NA|TRBV7-6|NA
TGTGCCAGCAGCTCCAGGATGGCTCGTGATAAGAACACTGAAGCTTTCTTT
CASSSRMARDKNTEAFF
>TRBJ1-1|NA|TRBV10-1|NA
TGCGCCAGCAGTGAGTCCGGGAACCGCGGAGCTTTCTTT
CASSESGNRGAFF
>TRBJ1-2|TRBD1|TRBV4-1|NA
TGCGCCAGCAGCCAAGAAAGGGCGACGGGGACAGGGCTCTATGGCTACACCTTC
CASSQERATGTGLYGYTF
>TRBJ2-1|TRBD2|TRBV30|NA
TGTGCCTGGAGTGTAAGGACTAGCGGGAGGAGGAATGAGCAGTTCTTC
CAWSVRTSGRRNEQFF
>TRBJ2-1|NA|TRBV6-5|NA
TGTGCCAGCAGACGGGACTCCTCCTACAATGAGCAGTTCTTC
CASRRDSSYNEQFF
>TRBJ2-2|TRBD2|TRBV5-1|NA
TGCGCCAGCAGCTGGGGGACTAGCGGCCCCGGGGAGCTGTTTTTT
CASSWGTSGPGELFF
>TRBJ2-2|TRBD2|TRBV9|NA
TGTGCCAGCAGCGACCAAGTAGCGGGTGGTAGGAACACCGGGGAGCTGTTTTTT
CASSDQVAGGRNTGELFF
>TRBJ1-1|NA|TRBV6-2/TRBV6-3|once
TGTGCCAGCAGTTGGCCCGGGTCGAGTCTCGCTAGGGCGAACACTGAAGCTTTCTTT
CASSWPGSSLARANTEAFF
>TRBJ1-5|NA|TRBV3-1/TRBV3-2|NA
TGTGCCAGCAGCCCCCGGGCCTGGAATCAGCCCCAGCATTTT
CASSPRAWNQPQHF
>TRBJ1-5|TRBD1|TRBV2|once
TGTGCCAGCAGTGAAGGCAGGACAGGGGGCCATCAGCCCCAGCATTTT
CASSEGRTGGHQPQHF
>TRBJ2-5|NA|TRBV12-3/TRBV12-4|NA
TGTGCCAGCAGTTTGGGGATCGGCGGGACCCAGTACTTC
CASSLGIGGTQYF
>TRBJ1-1|NA|TRBV9|once
TGTGCCAGCAGCGTGTCAGCGAACACTGAAGCTTTCTTT
CASSVSANTEAFF
>TRBJ2-1|TRBD2|TRBV19|NA
TGTGCCAGTAGTGACCTAGCGGGAGGGCCTTCTGGCAATGAGCAGTTCTTC
CASSDLAGGPSGNEQFF
>TRBJ2-2|NA|TRBV7-8|NA
TGTGCCAGCAGCTTCACAGGGTCTTGGTCCGGGGAGCTGTTTTTT
CASSFTGSWSGELFF
>TRBJ2-1|TRBD2|TRBV30|NA
TGTGCCTGGAGTGTCGGTAGCGGGAGTTGGTATGAGCAGTTCTTC
CAWSVGSGSWYEQFF
>TRBJ2-7|NA|TRBV5-4|NA
TGTGCCAGCAGCCCGAAAACAAGCTCTAACTACGAGCAGTACTTC
CASSPKTSSNYEQYF
>TRBJ1-2|TRBD1|TRBV11-1|NA
TGTGCCAGCAGCTTAAACCTCGACAGGGATCAAGAAGGCTACACCTTC
CASSLNLDRDQEGYTF
>TRBJ1-2|NA|TRBV19|NA
TGTGCCAGTAGTATCACAGGGACCAACCCTAACTATGGCTACACCTTC
CASSITGTNPNYGYTF
>TRBJ2-1|NA|TRBV23-1|NA
TGCGCCAGCAGTCTGGGTTACAATGAGCAGTTCTTC
CASSLGYNEQFF
>TRBJ1-5|TRBD1|TRBV19|NA
TGTGCCAGTAGCCGAACAGGGGACGGCAATCAGCCCCAGCATTTT
CASSRTGDGNQPQHF
>TRBJ1-5|NA|TRBV5-1|NA
TGCGCCAGCAGCAATGACGTCAATCAGCCCCAGCATTTT
CASSNDVNQPQHF
>TRBJ2-7|NA|TRBV6-5|NA
TGTGCCAGCAGCTTCGAGCTAGGGGTTAAAAACGAGCAGTACTTC
CASSFELGVKNEQYF
>TRBJ2-7|NA|TRBV5-1|NA
TGCGCCAGCAGCTTGGAACCAGGGAGCTCCTACGAGCAGTACTTC
CASSLEPGSSYEQYF
>TRBJ2-7|NA|TRBV5-1|NA
TGCGCCAGCTCACTTTCTAGCGACACCTACGAGCAGTACTTC
CASSLSSDTYEQYF
>TRBJ1-2|NA|TRBV7-9|NA
TGTGCCAGCAGCTTAGACGGAGGTGGTAGCTACACCTTC
CASSLDGGGSYTF
>TRBJ1-1|NA|TRBV24-1|NA
TGTGCCACCAGTGCCTGGGAGGGGACTGAAGCTTTCTTT
CATSAWEGTEAFF
>TRBJ1-4|NA|TRBV15|once
TGTGCCACCAGCACTCGCGGTAATGAAAAACTGTTTTTT
CATSTRGNEKLFF
>TRBJ2-7|TRBD1|TRBV28|NA
TGTGCCAGCAGTCCACAGGGGCTAGAGATCGAGCAGTACTTC
CASSPQGLEIEQYF
>TRBJ2-2|NA|TRBV6-5|NA
TGTGCCAGCACCCTATTCCCAGAAAACACCGGGGAGCTGTTTTTT
CASTLFPENTGELFF
>TRBJ1-2|NA|TRBV5-1|NA
TGCGCCAGCACCCCCCTGGGCAGGGCTTCTAACTATGGCTACACCTTC
CASTPLGRASNYGYTF
>TRBJ2-7|NA|TRBV28|NA
TGTGCCAGCAGTACCCCGGCGGGGAGATACGAGCAGTACTTC
CASSTPAGRYEQYF
>TRBJ2-5|TRBD1|TRBV24-1|NA
TGTGCCACCAGTGGCCGGACAGGGGATGAAGAGACCCAGTACTTC
CATSGRTGDEETQYF